The clone carrying this T cell receptor beta chain came up many times. The target antigen is unknown. Documented time point: sample taken at primary tumor resection. The approximately 69 donors had untreated early-stage non-small cell lung cancer. From tumor, nontumor lung or frozen PBMC, whole RNA was taken unsorted for sequencing. The data stem from a study of spatial heterogeneity in lung cancer. In the study overall: Raw reads contained each unique TCR and UMI combination more than ten times on average. Study findings and constraints: The number of expanded tumor alpha and beta chains correlated with mutation number.

The CDR3 contains 14 residues. V shed 2 bases, J shed 1 base, and the junction held 0 bases outside the gene matches. CDR1 and CDR2 from the germline V gene are KGHSH and LQKENI. Carried by each TCR cDNA molecule was a unique molecular identifier. TCRdb processed the 5' RACE reads anew with MiXCR; each CDR3 protein has one entry. The table includes fewer than 20,000 distinct CDR3 sequences, less than 7.5% detected once. The receptor was derived from a female donor with early-stage non-small cell lung cancer. The source material was lung tumor tissue, sampled at surgery. The chain employs TRBV18 and TRBJ2-7, with 9 nucleotides matching TRBD1. The CDR3 nucleotides are TGTGCCAGCTCACCAGGGACAGGGTCCTACGAGCAGTACTTC. Translated, it gives CASSPGTGSYEQYF.